Included here is one T cell receptor (beta chain) sequence, with context. Its cognate antigen is unknown. Mismatch with germline at one junction end may stem from a read error. TCRdb keeps only in-frame clones here, not all; method: immunoSEQ multiplex PCR. The repertoire holds fewer than 4,500 clones, with 60% to 80% as singletons. The data belong to a study of neoadjuvant nivolumab and ipilimumab in lung cancer. Overall study: Patients got nivolumab 3 mg/kg on days 1, 15 and 29; combination added ipilimumab 1 mg/kg day 1. Overall study results and limits: TCR richness and clonality were higher in tumors than adjacent uninvolved lung. Higher pretherapy blood TCR richness went with higher resected-tumor richness. TCR clonality did not significantly correlate with pathologic tumor regression.

Germline values: CDR1 MNHNS, CDR2 SASEGT. This CDR3 has 22 amino acids. The TCR originated in an adult with non-small cell lung cancer. The chain couples TRBV6-1 to TRBJ2-1; TRBD1 aligns across 12 bases. Sequenced material: adjacent normal lung tissue, taken after neoadjuvant nivolumab, alone or with ipilimumab, at or shortly before surgery. CDR3 amino acids: CASSQASRAGTGGQRVHNEQFF. DNA of the CDR3: TGTGCCAGCAGTCAAGCCTCCCGCGCGGGGACAGGGGGCCAGCGGGTACACAATGAGCAGTTCTTC.